This T cell receptor (beta chain) was sequenced for a study of graft-versus-host responses after intestinal transplantation. Study in general: Recipients underwent multivisceral, liver-intestinal, or isolated intestinal transplants. Anti-thymocyte globulin was used for induction in all recipients, who then took tacrolimus and steroids for about three years.

The repertoire was sequenced with immunoSEQ multiplex PCR; TCRdb's copy has only in-frame clones and lacks some. The sample carries about 97,000 clones, over 75% recorded once. CDR1 SGHRS and CDR2 YFSETQ come from the germline V gene. CDR3 length: 17 residues. Trimming took 0 bases from V and 1 from J; bases not matched to a gene: 7. As concerns this clone: The antigen remains unidentified.

Study results and caveats: Some patients had graft-donor T cell macrochimerism. In their allografts, the ratios of graft-versus-host to host-versus-graft T cell clones were high. Recipient marrow held GvH clones, some first seen in ileum or blood.

Sequencing was performed on PBMCs, taken 450 to 480 days after intestinal transplant. The chain recombines TRBV5-1 with TRBJ2-3; 8 nucleotides line up with TRBD2. The receptor was derived from a human patient who received an intestinal transplant, so some T cells may come from the graft donor. The CDR3 nucleotides are TGCGCCAGCAGCTTGGGGCCCCAGCGGGGGCGCACAGATACGCAGTATTTT. Translated: CASSLGPQRGRTDTQYF.